These 9 T cell receptor beta chains were sequenced from one sample in a study of CD8 T cells in ankylosing spondylitis. From the 5' RACE reads, TCRdb called clonotypes with MiXCR, one entry per CDR3 protein. In the table there are about 510,000 distinct CDR3 sequences, approximately 5.3% of which are singletons. Study conclusions and caveats: Characteristic of ankylosing spondylitis blood, it appeared, was a TCR beta motif comprising roughly eight highly homologous variants.

Their cognate antigens are unknown. The material sequenced was blood, either unsorted or a sorted T cell fraction (not recorded which). These receptors originate from a male donor with ankylosing spondylitis.

V usage is TRBV4-2 and J usage is TRBJ2-5, with a weak D call TRBD1 (6 bases). The V end lost 1 base, the J end lost 1 base, and 7 bases lay between the germline ends. The CDR3 extends over 14 amino acids. Germline lookup yields CDR1 LGHNA and CDR2 YNFKEQ. The CDR3 bases are TGTGCCAGCAGCCAAGTAGGGGGCCAAGAGACCCAGTACTTC. Protein sequence: CASSQVGGQETQYF.

This clonotype was recorded many times. J is TRBJ2-7 and V is TRBV6-2 or TRBV6-3; the match to TRBD2 covers 11 bases. The germline V gene encodes CDR1 MNHEY and CDR2 SVGEGT. The CDR3 extends over 14 amino acids. With V trimmed by 6 bases and J by 5 bases, 6 bases remained unmatched. The CDR3 DNA reads as TGTGCCAGCAGCACCAGACTAGCGGGAAACGAGCAGTACTTC. It translates to CASSTRLAGNEQYF.

This clonotype was picked up many times. The CDR3 DNA sequence: TGTGCCACCCGCGGTAGGGGGACTGAAGCTTTCTTT. Amino acid sequence: CATRGRGTEAFF. This rearrangement joins TRBV6-4 to TRBJ1-1, with a weak D call TRBD1 (6 bases). Trimming took 10 bases from V and 5 from J, leaving 14 bases between them. Germline V gives CDR1 MRHNA, CDR2 SNTAGT. This CDR3 spans 12 amino acids.

At least ten counts were recorded for this clonotype. The chain has TRBV10-3 and TRBJ2-7; perhaps TRBD1 as D (5 bases). CDR1 ENHRY and CDR2 SYGVKD come from the germline V gene. The CDR3 covers 13 residues. Trimming stripped 8 bases from V and 3 bases from J, with 14 bases between. CDR3 nucleotides: TGTGCCATCGTTCAGGGTGTCGGCTACGAGCAGTACTTC. This encodes CAIVQGVGYEQYF.

This clonotype was seen at least ten times. This rearrangement joins TRBV4-3 to TRBJ2-2; TRBD2 matches at 9 bases. The V segment lost 2 bases and the J segment 10 bases; nucleotides outside the gene matches: 8. Germline lookup yields CDR1 LGHNA and CDR2 YSLEER. The CDR3 is 15 residues long. This chain's CDR3 is CASSQRVGLAVELFF. CDR3 nucleotides: TGCGCCAGCAGCCAACGAGTGGGACTAGCTGTGGAGCTGTTTTTT.

This clonotype has ten or more counts. At one boundary the junction diverges from the germline segment, which might be a read error. The chain couples TRBV2 to TRBJ2-4, with 11 bases that match TRBD2. Germline loops: CDR1 SNHLY, CDR2 FYNNEI. This CDR3 comprises 16 residues. CDR3 in DNA: TGTGCCACGACCGGGACTAGCGGCCTAGCCAGAAACATTCAGTACTTC. The encoded protein is CATTGTSGLARNIQYF.

At least ten counts were recorded for this clonotype. The rearrangement joins TRBV20-1 to TRBJ2-7; 7 positions match TRBD2. Trimming took 0 bases from V and 5 from J; bases not matched to a gene: 10. This CDR3 region has 15 residues. Looked up from germline, CDR1 is DFQATT and CDR2 is SNEGSKA (reference sequence). The CDR3 DNA sequence: TGCAGTGCTAGAGATAGTGCGCTAGCGGAGGACGAGCAGTACTTC. It yields the protein CSARDSALAEDEQYF.

This clonotype occurred many times. This chain connects TRBV20-1 to TRBJ2-5; 9 bases agree with TRBD1. Per germline, CDR1 DFQATT and CDR2 SNEGSKA (reference sequence). Germline trimming cut 4 bases from V and 5 bases from J; bases unmatched to any gene: 11. There are 15 residues in the CDR3. The CDR3 sequence is CSAISPGQGGETQYF. The CDR3 nucleotides are TGCAGTGCTATTTCTCCGGGACAGGGAGGGGAGACCCAGTACTTC.

This clonotype was observed many times. V usage is TRBV18 and J usage is TRBJ2-5, with D possibly matching TRBD2 (7 bases). The CDR3 consists of 16 residues. The germline CDR1 and CDR2 sequences are KGHSH and LQKENI. V dropped 4 bases and J dropped 3 bases, with 18 bases sitting between them. The CDR3 coding sequence is TGTGCCAGCTCACTTGGGGGCGCTAGCGGTGAAGAGACCCAGTACTTC. Translated, it gives CASSLGGASGEETQYF.